This T cell receptor beta chain emerged from a study of chemoradiotherapy in HPV16-positive cancers. Across the study: Candidate HPV-specific T-cell clones and common TCR motifs came from functional assays in a couple of HPV16-positive patients.

Study-level findings and limits: During treatment, candidate HPV-specific clones and E7-related motifs expanded in tumor. HPV-specific T cells were functionally defined from only a couple of HPV16-positive patients. In HPV16-positive patients, HPV-responsive T-cell expansion tracked better recurrence-free survival.

Of note for this clone: Its target is not known.

Libraries were prepared by immunoSEQ multiplex PCR; TCRdb keeps only in-frame clonotypes and omits some of them. The table has about 6,100 clones, 73% seen once. The origin of this receptor is a human donor with HPV-associated anogenital cancer. This material consisted of tumor tissue, taken from a patient who underwent chemoradiotherapy.

The CDR3 loop reads CASSLVYGLAGGTGELFF. The CDR3 DNA reads as TGTGCCAGCAGCTTAGTTTACGGACTAGCGGGAGGGACCGGGGAGCTGTTTTTT. This rearrangement joins TRBV11-2 to TRBJ2-2; TRBD2 matches 15 bases. The length of the CDR3 is 18 residues. Losses at the gene ends were 1 base for V and 5 bases for J; bases not matched to a gene: 5. In germline, CDR1 is SGHAT, CDR2 FQNNGV. Drawing the rest from reference TRBV11-2 and TRBJ2-2, the complete variable domain is EAGVAQSPRYKIIEKRQSVAFWCNPISGHATLYWYQQILGQGPKLLIQFQNNGVVDDSQLPKDRFSAERLKGVDSTLKIQPAKLEDSAVYLCASSLVYGLAGGTGELFFGEGSRLTVL.